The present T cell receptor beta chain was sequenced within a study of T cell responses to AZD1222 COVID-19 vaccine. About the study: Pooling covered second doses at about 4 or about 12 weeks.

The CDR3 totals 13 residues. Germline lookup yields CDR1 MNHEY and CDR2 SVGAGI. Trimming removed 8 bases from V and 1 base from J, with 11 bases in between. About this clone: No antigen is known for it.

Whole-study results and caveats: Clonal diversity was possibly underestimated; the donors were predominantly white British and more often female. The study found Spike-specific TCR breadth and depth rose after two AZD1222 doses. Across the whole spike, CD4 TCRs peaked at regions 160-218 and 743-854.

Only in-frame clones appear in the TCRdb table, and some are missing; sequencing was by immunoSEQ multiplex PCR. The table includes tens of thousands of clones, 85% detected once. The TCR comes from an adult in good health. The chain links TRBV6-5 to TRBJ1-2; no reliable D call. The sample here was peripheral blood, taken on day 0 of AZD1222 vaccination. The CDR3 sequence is CASGRDLNYGYTF. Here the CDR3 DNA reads TGTGCCAGCGGACGCGACCTTAACTATGGCTACACCTTC.